What follows describes a single TCR beta chain. TCRdb's copy holds only in-frame clones and misses some; the assay was immunoSEQ multiplex PCR. Altogether roughly 400,000 clones are present, roughly 90% being singletons, with the ten largest covering around 1.8%. This sample was included in a study of Ad26.COV2.S vaccination and SARS-CoV-2 variants. The germline CDR1 and CDR2 sequences are MNHEY and SMNVEV (reference sequence). This CDR3 contains 14 residues. V lost 4 bases and J lost 3, with 13 bases in between. Indicated treatment: some 20 received Ad26.COV2.S at low or high dose, single or two shots; about 5 received placebo; per-sample allocation not given. The investigators took samples on day 63 after the first vaccine or placebo injection. An adult of 18-55 years in Boston served as donor.

The rearrangement links TRBV27 to TRBJ2-7, with D possibly matching TRBD2 (6 bases). The TCR sequence derives from a person between 18 and 65 years old who received the Ad26.COV2.S COVID-19 vaccine or a placebo. The specimen comprised peripheral blood, sampled in a trial of Ad26.COV2.S vaccine versus placebo. As DNA, the CDR3 is TGTGCCAGCAGTTACCAAGCCGGGAGCTACGAGCAGTACTTC. It specifies CASSYQAGSYEQYF.